This T cell receptor (beta chain) was observed in a study of blood T cell repertoires in COVID-19 (TCRdb year 2020). For the study in its entirety: Samples from collaborators originated in the United States, Italy and Spain and spanned both the acute and convalescent phases of COVID-19. The material from the prospective study consisted of cDNA or gDNA derived from T cells, B-cell-depleted T cells, or PBMCs. Deeply sampled blood TCRbeta repertoires from subjects exposed to, actively infected with, or recovered from COVID-19 were included in the dataset. A freely available public database, intended as a resource for researchers studying the immune response to SARS-CoV-2, is where the repertoires were released. The samples were drawn from the first 160 participants of the ongoing ImmuneRACE study and from over a thousand subjects provided by 6 global collaborators. The sample metadata nearly always contained a de-identified subject ID, COVID-19 status, age in years and sex. Where available, HLA class I and class II types were taken from metadata supplied by the sample provider and were not determined by assay-based typing. General conclusions and limits of the study: Clinical and demographic metadata were provided uncurated, with the amount varying by source and participant.

Comment on this clone: Its antigen specificity is not known. No much larger clone exists at a distance of one base, and base qualities are not known.

TCRbeta CDR3 regions were amplified from genomic DNA by means of the immunoSEQ Assay, a bias-controlled multiplex PCR. The authors processed their data as follows. Within the assay, amplification of reference gene primers was used to estimate how many nucleated cells each sample contained. Sequence reads were collapsed and filtered to measure the absolute abundance of every unique TCRbeta CDR3 rearrangement. For each sample, productive Simpson clonality was calculated as the square root of Simpson's diversity index across productive rearrangements. Not all clones reach the TCRdb copy of this immuneACCESS table, which keeps in-frame sequences only. Checked studies attribute under half of the gap to unresolved V genes and leave the rest unexplained. The V and J calls and clone size were taken over from that table, and D and trimming were inferred from the DNA. The sample data list under 200,000 clones, and about 83% of these were observed just once. Roughly 8.3% of the sample comes from the top ten.

The collaborating institutions used their own protocols to collect whole blood in K2EDTA tubes. For TCRbeta analysis, collaborator samples were shipped as frozen whole blood, as isolated PBMCs, or as DNA extracted from either sample type. From the cysteine up to the phenylalanine, the CDR3 has a length of 15 residues. The CDR3 DNA has 45 bases and is translated from base 1. CDR1 and CDR2 (MDHEN, SYDVKM) derive from the germline V gene. V lost 6 bases and J lost 1 base; the stretch between them is 13 bases long. Recombination linked TRBV28 to TRBJ1-3; the D segment cannot be called with confidence. The sequencing sample was made of peripheral blood. The sequence was collected from a man aged 60-69 years with acute or convalescent COVID-19. Read as DNA, the sequence is TGTGCCAGCAGCCCGGCGGGGTTATCTGGAAACACCATATATTTT. It codes for CASSPAGLSGNTIYF.